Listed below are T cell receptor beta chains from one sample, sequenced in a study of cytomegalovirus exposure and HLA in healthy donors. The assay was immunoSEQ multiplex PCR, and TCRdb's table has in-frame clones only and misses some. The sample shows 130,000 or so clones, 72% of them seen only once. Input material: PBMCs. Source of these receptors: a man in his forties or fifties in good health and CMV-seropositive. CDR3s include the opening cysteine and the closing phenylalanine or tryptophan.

cdr3_aa: CASSQDRDRVGEQFF; v_call: TRBV4-2
cdr3_aa: CASSPQGANYNEQFF; v_call: TRBV5-1
cdr3_aa: CASSLSALGQYNEQFF; v_call: TRBV5-1
cdr3_aa: CASSYAGATGELFF; v_call: TRBV6-5
cdr3_aa: CASSSSRTSDDTGELFF; v_call: TRBV5-1
cdr3_aa: CASSAGTVNTEAFF; v_call: TRBV5-1
cdr3_aa: CASSLGTGVASYEQYF; v_call: TRBV7-2
cdr3_aa: CASSFPGQFYGYTF; v_call: TRBV7-2
cdr3_aa: CASSLNRRSSYNEQFF; v_call: TRBV5-6
cdr3_aa: CASSAYSNQPQHF; v_call: TRBV5-1
cdr3_aa: CASSGQFATGELFF; v_call: TRBV2
cdr3_aa: CASSTQLGSYEQYF; v_call: TRBV6-1
cdr3_aa: CASSPQGRGNTEAFF; v_call: TRBV4-1
cdr3_aa: CASSPGQGDEKLFF; v_call: TRBV5-1
cdr3_aa: CASSLGLGGSRLYNEQFF; v_call: TRBV7-2
cdr3_aa: CASSQSSLSDTQYF; v_call: TRBV4-3
cdr3_aa: CASSAAVGYGYTF; v_call: TRBV25-1
cdr3_aa: CASSLAGNNSPLHF; v_call: TRBV5-1
cdr3_aa: CASSRLLQSYNEQFF; v_call: TRBV27
cdr3_aa: CASSLIQGKTQYF; v_call: TRBV5-8
cdr3_aa: CASSLAGGRGSEQFF; v_call: TRBV13
cdr3_aa: CASSRQGSTYEQYF; v_call: TRBV19
cdr3_aa: CASSSTRGRRDPEQYF; v_call: TRBV11-2
cdr3_aa: CASSFRGRATDTQYF; v_call: TRBV5-6
cdr3_aa: CASSPDRGGSPLHF; v_call: TRBV27
cdr3_aa: CASRPTSGQETQYF; v_call: TRBV19
cdr3_aa: CASSIESREAFF; v_call: TRBV21-1
cdr3_aa: CASSSGGSNTEAFF; v_call: TRBV6-5
cdr3_aa: CASSAREGTEAFF; v_call: TRBV2
cdr3_aa: CASSWGQGNTGELFF; v_call: TRBV5-1
cdr3_aa: CASRDYGRGAETQYF; v_call: TRBV19
cdr3_aa: CASSDGLPLTDTQYF; v_call: TRBV10-2
cdr3_aa: CASSGESGAHYEQYF; v_call: TRBV6-5
cdr3_aa: CASSQGFQDTRGTEAFF; v_call: TRBV4-2
cdr3_aa: CASSFEGARTEAFF; v_call: TRBV27
cdr3_aa: CASSPLAGGREQFF; v_call: TRBV11-3
cdr3_aa: CASSGSTGGHEKLFF; v_call: TRBV6-5
cdr3_aa: CASSAQLGPYNEQFF; v_call: TRBV5-1
cdr3_aa: CASRQTGYTYEQYF; v_call: TRBV19